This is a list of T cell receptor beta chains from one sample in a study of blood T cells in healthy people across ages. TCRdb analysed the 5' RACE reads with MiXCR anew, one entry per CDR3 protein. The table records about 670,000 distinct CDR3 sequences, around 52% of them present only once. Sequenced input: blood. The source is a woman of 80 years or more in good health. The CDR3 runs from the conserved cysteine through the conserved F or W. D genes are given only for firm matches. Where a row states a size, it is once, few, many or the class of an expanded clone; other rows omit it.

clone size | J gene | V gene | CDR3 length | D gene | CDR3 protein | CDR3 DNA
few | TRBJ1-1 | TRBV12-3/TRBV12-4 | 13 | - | CASSLGPSTEAFF | TGTGCCAGCAGTTTAGGACCCAGCACTGAAGCTTTCTTT
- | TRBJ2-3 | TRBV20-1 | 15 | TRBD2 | CSAIKREGSTDTQYF | TGCAGTGCTATCAAGCGGGAGGGTAGCACAGATACGCAGTATTTT
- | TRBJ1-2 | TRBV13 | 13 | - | CASSLGDNYGYTF | TGTGCCAGCAGCTTAGGGGACAACTATGGCTACACCTTC
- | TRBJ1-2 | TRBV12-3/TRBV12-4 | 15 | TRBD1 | CASSSPDRGNYGYTF | TGTGCCAGCAGTTCCCCGGACAGGGGAAACTATGGCTACACCTTC
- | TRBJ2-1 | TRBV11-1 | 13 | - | CASSFRGRNEQFF | TGTGCCAGCAGCTTTAGGGGCAGAAATGAGCAGTTCTTC
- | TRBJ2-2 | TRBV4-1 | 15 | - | CASSQGEVGPGELFF | TGCGCCAGCAGCCAAGGGGAGGTAGGACCCGGGGAGCTGTTTTTT
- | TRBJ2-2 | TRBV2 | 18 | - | CASSPLRAGVLVTGELFF | TGTGCCAGCAGCCCCCTCCGTGCCGGGGTCTTGGTTACCGGGGAGCTGTTTTTT
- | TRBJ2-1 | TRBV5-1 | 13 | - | CASSLGQLNEQLF | TGCGCCAGCAGCTTGGGGCAGCTCAATGAGCAGTTATTC
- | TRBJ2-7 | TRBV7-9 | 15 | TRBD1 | CASSVRQGSKNEQYF | TGTGCCAGCAGCGTACGACAGGGGTCAAAGAACGAGCAGTACTTC
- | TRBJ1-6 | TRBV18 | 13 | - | CASSPVDYSPLHF | TGTGCCAGCTCACCAGTGGACTATTCACCCCTCCACTTT